The 5 T cell receptor beta chains listed next were all sequenced from one sample in a study of T-cell reconstitution after alpha-beta-depleted transplantation in children. Unique molecular identifiers featured in how the TCRbeta library was prepared. TCRdb used MiXCR to reprocess the PCR reads, holding one entry per CDR3 protein. The sample has 500,000 or so distinct CDR3 sequences, around a third seen once. The sample here was PBMCs from the stem cell graft donor, taken from the stem cell graft. The source is a human donor who donated a stem cell graft to a child with aplastic anemia.

The J gene is TRBJ1-1, the V gene TRBV7-9; 8 positions match TRBD1. V lost 4 bases, J lost 4 bases, and 8 bases stayed unmatched. The CDR3 extends over 15 amino acids. The V gene's germline CDR1 is SEHNR and CDR2 FQNEAQ (reference sequence). CDR3 in DNA: TGTGCCAGCAGCTCCGGACAGGGTTTGGGCACTGAAGCTTTCTTT. Its protein is CASSSGQGLGTEAFF.

This clonotype was counted only a few times. The genes are TRBV5-5 and TRBJ2-5, with 10 bases matching TRBD2. Trimming at V came to 0 bases and at J to 5 bases, leaving 4 bases not matched to a gene. Germline lookup yields CDR1 SGHKS and CDR2 YYEKEE (reference sequence). The CDR3 is 15 amino acids. In DNA form, the CDR3 reads TGTGCCAGCAGCTTGGAGCTAGCGGGAGTGGAGACCCAGTACTTC. It translates to CASSLELAGVETQYF. Together with reference TRBV5-5 and TRBJ2-5, the CDR3 gives the full variable domain: DAGVTQSPTHLIKTRGQQVTLRCSPISGHKSVSWYQQVLGQGPQFIFQYYEKEERGRGNFPDRFSARQFPNYSSELNVNALLLGDSALYLCASSLELAGVETQYFGPGTRLLVL.

In this sample, this clonotype turned up a few times. J is TRBJ2-5 and V is TRBV7-2; the D gene is possibly TRBD2 (5 bases). V gave up 1 base and J gave up 1 base, with 10 bases separating them. The CDR3 spans 15 residues. The germline V gene encodes CDR1 SGHTA and CDR2 FQGNSA. In DNA, the CDR3 is TGTGCCAGCAGCTTAGTTCGGGGTGGCCAAGAGACCCAGTACTTC. It codes for CASSLVRGGQETQYF.

This clonotype was recorded at least ten times. The chain couples TRBV5-6 to TRBJ2-7; D is undetermined. This CDR3 region has 11 residues. Deletions cut 2 bases from V and 3 bases from J, with 3 bases between. Germline V lookup: CDR1 SGHDT, CDR2 YYEEEE. The DNA for the CDR3 is TGTGCCAGCAGCTTCCTCTACGAGCAGTACTTC. Amino acids: CASSFLYEQYF.

Written as DNA, the CDR3 is TGTGCCAGCAGCTTTGTTAGCTCCTACAATGAGCAGTTCTTC. It codes for CASSFVSSYNEQFF. V gene TRBV7-2 combines with J gene TRBJ2-1; D is ambiguous. Germline CDR1 SGHTA, CDR2 FQGNSA. The CDR3 covers 14 residues. V lost 3 bases to trimming and J lost 0 bases, with 6 bases between them.